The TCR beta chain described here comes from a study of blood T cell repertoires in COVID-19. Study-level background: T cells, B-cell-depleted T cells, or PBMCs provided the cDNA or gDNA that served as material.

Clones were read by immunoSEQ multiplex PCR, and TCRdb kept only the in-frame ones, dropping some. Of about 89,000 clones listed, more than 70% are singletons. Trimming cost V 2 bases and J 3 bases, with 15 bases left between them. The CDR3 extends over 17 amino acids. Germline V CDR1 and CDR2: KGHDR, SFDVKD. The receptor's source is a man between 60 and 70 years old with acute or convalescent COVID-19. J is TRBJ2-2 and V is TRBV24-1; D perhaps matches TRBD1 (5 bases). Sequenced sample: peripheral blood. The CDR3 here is CATSDSLQGTDTGELFF. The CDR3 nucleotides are TGTGCCACCAGTGATTCGCTGCAGGGTACGGACACCGGGGAGCTGTTTTTT.